The entry that follows covers one TCR beta chain sequence. The antigen remains unidentified. The source of the sample is a study of STAT5B mutations in CD4+ large granular lymphocyte leukemia. Study-wide results and caveats: Without putative leukemic clones, patient CD4-sorted repertoires remained more clonal than healthy CD4+ repertoires.

The survey-level immunoSEQ assay was used. Clones were sequenced by immunoSEQ multiplex PCR, and TCRdb holds only the in-frame ones, with some missing. The table includes approximately 33,000 clones, about nine tenths detected once. V lost 2 bases and J lost 10; bases outside the gene matches: 3. This CDR3 comprises 13 residues. Germline V CDR1 and CDR2: WNHNN, SYGVQD (reference sequence). Buffy coats from healthy blood donors served as controls. The rearrangement joins TRBV10-1 to TRBJ2-1; 9 bases are shared with TRBD2. The material sequenced was CD4+ T cells from blood buffy coats. This TCR came from a human donor in good health. The CDR3, as DNA: TGCGCCAGCAGTGAGCGAGGGACTAGCGAGCAGTTCTTC. It translates to CASSERGTSEQFF.